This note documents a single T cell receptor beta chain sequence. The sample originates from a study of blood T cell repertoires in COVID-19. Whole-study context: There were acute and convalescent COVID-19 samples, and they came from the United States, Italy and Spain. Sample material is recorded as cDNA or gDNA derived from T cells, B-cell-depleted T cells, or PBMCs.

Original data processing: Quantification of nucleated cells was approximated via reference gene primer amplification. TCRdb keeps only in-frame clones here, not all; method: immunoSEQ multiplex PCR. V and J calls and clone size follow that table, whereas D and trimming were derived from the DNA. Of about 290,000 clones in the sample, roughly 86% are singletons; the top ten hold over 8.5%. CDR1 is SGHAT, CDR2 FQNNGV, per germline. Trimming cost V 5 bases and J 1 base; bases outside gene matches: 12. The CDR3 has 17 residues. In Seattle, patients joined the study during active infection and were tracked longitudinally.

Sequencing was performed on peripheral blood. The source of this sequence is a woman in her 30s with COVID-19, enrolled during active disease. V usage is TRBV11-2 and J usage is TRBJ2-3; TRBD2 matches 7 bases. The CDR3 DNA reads TGTGCCAGCAGCCCCTATGGACCTCGGGGGGGCACAGATACGCAGTATTTT. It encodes CASSPYGPRGGTDTQYF.